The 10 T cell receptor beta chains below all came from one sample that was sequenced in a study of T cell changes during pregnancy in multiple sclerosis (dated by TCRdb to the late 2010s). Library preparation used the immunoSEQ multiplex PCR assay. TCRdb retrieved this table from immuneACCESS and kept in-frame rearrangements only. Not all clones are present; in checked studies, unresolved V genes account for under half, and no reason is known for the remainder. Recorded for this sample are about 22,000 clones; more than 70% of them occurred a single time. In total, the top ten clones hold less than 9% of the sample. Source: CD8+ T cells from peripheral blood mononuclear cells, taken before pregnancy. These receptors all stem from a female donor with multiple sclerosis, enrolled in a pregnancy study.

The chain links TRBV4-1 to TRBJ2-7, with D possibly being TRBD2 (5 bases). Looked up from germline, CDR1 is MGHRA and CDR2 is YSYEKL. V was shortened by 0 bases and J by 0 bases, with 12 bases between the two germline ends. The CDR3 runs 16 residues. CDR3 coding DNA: TGCGCCAGCAGCCAAGATGGTAGCGTGAGCTCCTACGAGCAGTACTTC. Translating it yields CASSQDGSVSSYEQYF.

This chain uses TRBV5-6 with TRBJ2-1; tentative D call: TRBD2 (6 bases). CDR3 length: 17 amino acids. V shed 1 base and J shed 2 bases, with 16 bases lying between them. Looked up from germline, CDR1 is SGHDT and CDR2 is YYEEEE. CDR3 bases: TGTGCCAGCAGCTTGTTTTGGACACGGAGGGCCTACAATGAGCAGTTCTTC. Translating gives CASSLFWTRRAYNEQFF.

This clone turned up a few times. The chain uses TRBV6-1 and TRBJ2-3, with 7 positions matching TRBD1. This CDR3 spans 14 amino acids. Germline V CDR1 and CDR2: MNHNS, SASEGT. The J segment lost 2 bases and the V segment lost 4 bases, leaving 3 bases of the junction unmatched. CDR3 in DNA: TGTGCCAGCAGTGTGGGACAGCACACAGATACGCAGTATTTT. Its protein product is CASSVGQHTDTQYF.

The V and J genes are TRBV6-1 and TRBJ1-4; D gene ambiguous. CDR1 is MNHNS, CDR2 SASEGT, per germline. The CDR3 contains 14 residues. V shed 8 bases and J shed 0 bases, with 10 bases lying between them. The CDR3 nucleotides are TGTGCCAGCTCAATCGGGGCAACTAATGAAAAACTGTTTTTT. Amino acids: CASSIGATNEKLFF.

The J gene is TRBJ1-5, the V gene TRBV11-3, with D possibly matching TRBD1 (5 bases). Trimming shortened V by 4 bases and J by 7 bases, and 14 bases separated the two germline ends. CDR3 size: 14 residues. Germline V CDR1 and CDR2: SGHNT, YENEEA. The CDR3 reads CASSSPGRGQPQHF. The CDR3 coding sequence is TGTGCCAGCAGCTCCCCGGGGAGGGGACAGCCCCAGCATTTT.

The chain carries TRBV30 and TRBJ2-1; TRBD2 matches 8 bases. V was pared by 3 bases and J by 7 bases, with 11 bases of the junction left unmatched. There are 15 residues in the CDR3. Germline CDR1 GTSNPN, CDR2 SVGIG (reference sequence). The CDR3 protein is CAWRLLAGFPNEQFF. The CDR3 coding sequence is TGTGCCTGGAGGCTTTTAGCGGGATTCCCAAATGAGCAGTTCTTC.

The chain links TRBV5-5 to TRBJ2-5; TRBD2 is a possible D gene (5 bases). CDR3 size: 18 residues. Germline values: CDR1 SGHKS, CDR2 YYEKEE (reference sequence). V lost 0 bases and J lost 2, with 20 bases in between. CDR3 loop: CASSLGLATLRGQETQYF. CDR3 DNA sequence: TGTGCCAGCAGCTTGGGCCTTGCGACACTACGGGGTCAAGAGACCCAGTACTTC.

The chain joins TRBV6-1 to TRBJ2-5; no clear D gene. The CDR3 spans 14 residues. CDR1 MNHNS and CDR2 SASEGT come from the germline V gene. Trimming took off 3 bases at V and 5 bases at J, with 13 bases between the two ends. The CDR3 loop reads CASSEWQAKETQYF. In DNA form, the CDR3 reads TGTGCCAGCAGTGAGTGGCAGGCGAAGGAGACCCAGTACTTC.

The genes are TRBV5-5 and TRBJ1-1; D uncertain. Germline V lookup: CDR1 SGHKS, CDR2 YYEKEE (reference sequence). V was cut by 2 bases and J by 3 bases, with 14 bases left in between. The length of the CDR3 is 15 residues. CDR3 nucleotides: TGTGCCAGCAGCTTTCAGCTCGGGATTCACACTGAAGCTTTCTTT. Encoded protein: CASSFQLGIHTEAFF.

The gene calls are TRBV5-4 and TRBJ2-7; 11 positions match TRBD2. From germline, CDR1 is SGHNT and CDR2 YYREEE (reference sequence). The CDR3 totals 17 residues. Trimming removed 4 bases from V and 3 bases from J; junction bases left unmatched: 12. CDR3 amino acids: CASSDRNFGTSGYEQYF. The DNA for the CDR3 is TGTGCCAGCAGCGACAGAAACTTCGGGACTAGCGGCTACGAGCAGTACTTC.